This is a list of T cell receptor beta chains from one sample in a study. TCRdb reanalysed the 5' RACE reads using MiXCR and keeps one entry per CDR3 protein. The sample has 40,000 to 65,000 distinct CDR3 sequences, around 25% seen once. Sequencing was done on a sample of tumor-infiltrating naive CD4+ T cells sorted from the breast tumor. These receptors all come from a female donor with breast cancer. Each CDR3 is given with its conserved first and last residue. D genes are given only for firm matches. Expanded clones get a size class; other rows say once, few or many, or leave the size out.

j_gene,v_gene,abundance,d_gene,CDR3nt,CDR3aa
TRBJ2-1,TRBV6-2/TRBV6-3,.,.,TGTGCCAGCAGTTCCCTGGGGAGCAAGCAGTTCTTC,CASSSLGSKQFF
TRBJ2-5,TRBV5-1,.,.,TGCGCCAGCAGCTTGGTTTCCGGGGGATTGGAGACCCAGTACTTC,CASSLVSGGLETQYF
TRBJ2-2,TRBV5-1,.,.,TGCGCCAGCAGCTTGGGGCATAACACCGGGGAGCTGTTTTTT,CASSLGHNTGELFF
TRBJ1-1,TRBV10-2,.,.,TGCGCCAGCAGTGGACCGACAAAGAACACTGAAGCTTTCTTT,CASSGPTKNTEAFF
TRBJ2-7,TRBV15,.,TRBD2,TGTGCCACCAGCAGAAACCTAGCGGGACGAAACGAGCAGTACTTC,CATSRNLAGRNEQYF
TRBJ1-3,TRBV20-1,few,.,TGCAGTGCTAGGGGGCCCTCTGGAAACACCATATATTTT,CSARGPSGNTIYF
TRBJ2-3,TRBV5-1,many,TRBD1,TGCGCCAGCAGCTTACTACAGGGGAGAGATACGCAGTATTTT,CASSLLQGRDTQYF
TRBJ2-5,TRBV20-1,.,TRBD2,TGCAGTGCTAGGGTAGCGGGAGGGGGGGAAGAGACCCAGTACTTC,CSARVAGGGEETQYF
TRBJ2-5,TRBV5-1,many,TRBD1,TGCGCCAGCAGCCAAAGAGACAGGGGTCCAGAGACCCAGTACTTC,CASSQRDRGPETQYF
TRBJ2-5,TRBV11-2,.,TRBD1,TGTGCCAGCAGCTCATCACAGGGGGCTGGGACCCAGTACTTC,CASSSSQGAGTQYF
TRBJ2-7,TRBV12-5,.,.,TGTGCTAGTGGCCTAGGACTTCCGCCCTACGAGCAGTACTTC,CASGLGLPPYEQYF
TRBJ2-4,TRBV30,.,TRBD2,TGTGCCTGGAGTGGCGGGGGGAACATTCAGTACTTC,CAWSGGGNIQYF
TRBJ2-3,TRBV18,.,.,TGTGCCAGCTCACCACCGGGGTTGGGGGGCTCAGATACGCAGTATTTT,CASSPPGLGGSDTQYF
TRBJ1-6,TRBV6-2/TRBV6-3,few,.,TGTGCCAGCAGTTATGATCAGGATTCACCCCTCCACTTT,CASSYDQDSPLHF
TRBJ2-3,TRBV20-1,few,.,TGCAGTGCCATCCCGGAGGTTGGCACAGATACGCAGTATTTT,CSAIPEVGTDTQYF
TRBJ1-2,TRBV6-5,.,TRBD1,TGTGCCAGCAGTTACACAGGGGGGGTCAATGGCTACACCTTC,CASSYTGGVNGYTF
TRBJ1-1,TRBV20-1,.,.,TGCAGTGCTAGTGGGGGTAGTAACACTGAAGCTTTCTTT,CSASGGSNTEAFF
TRBJ2-6,TRBV7-3,.,.,TGTGCCAGCAGGGGTGGTGGGGCCAACGTCCTGACTTTC,CASRGGGANVLTF
TRBJ1-4,TRBV29-1,.,.,TGCTGCGCCTTATTTAATGAAAAACTGTTTTTT,CCALFNEKLFF
TRBJ1-1,TRBV29-1,.,.,TGCAGCGCCAGGCCTCCGTTGAACACTGAAGCTTTCTTT,CSARPPLNTEAFF